The clone carrying this T cell receptor beta chain has ten or more counts. Its antigen is still unknown. The sample is drawn from a study of T cells in Graves' hyperthyroidism and ophthalmopathy. From RNA transcripts, TCR beta CDR3 regions were amplified. A first-round RT-PCR of the TCR CDR3 used the HTBI primer set. Via MiXCR, TCRdb re-called the multiplex PCR reads, giving one row per CDR3 protein. The sample contains around 540,000 distinct CDR3 sequences, about 15% of which appear only once. CDR3 length: 14 amino acids. The germline gives CDR1 KGHDR, CDR2 SFDVKD. Trimming shortened V by 3 bases and J by 7 bases, and 14 bases separated the two germline ends. Study-level findings and limits: Researchers found most expanded thyroid clonotypes above 0.001 in blood as well. Through a model of 13 V-J features, ophthalmopathy was separated from stable hyperthyroidism. With a median lead of around 6.7 months before onset, the model predicted ophthalmopathy.

The V gene is TRBV24-1, the J gene TRBJ1-1; weak D call: TRBD1 (5 bases). The specimen sequenced was blood. This receptor was obtained from a woman between 25 and 40 years old with Graves' ophthalmopathy. The CDR3 DNA sequence: TGTGCCACCAGTGATCCGAGAGGGGCCTTTGAAGCTTTCTTT. It is translated as CATSDPRGAFEAFF.